The 18 T cell receptor beta chains below come from one sample, sequenced in a study of OX40 agonist ivuxolimab in advanced cancers. Some clones are missing from TCRdb's copy, which holds only in-frame ones; the method was immunoSEQ multiplex PCR. The sample comprises about 130,000 clones, 85% to 95% of which are singletons, and roughly 1% rests with the top ten. The source was CD4+ or CD8+ T cells sorted from blood, collected in a trial of the OX40 agonist ivuxolimab. These receptors all stem from an adult with an advanced solid tumor such as melanoma, head and neck, liver or kidney cancer.

The chain recombines TRBV28 with TRBJ2-2, with D possibly TRBD1 on 5 matching bases. This CDR3 comprises 16 residues. CDR1 and CDR2 from the germline V gene are MDHEN and SYDVKM. V lost 5 bases and J lost 0, with 13 bases in between. CDR3 protein: CASSPPGSANTGELFF. As DNA, the CDR3 is TGTGCCAGCAGTCCACCAGGGTCCGCGAACACCGGGGAGCTGTTTTTT.

V is TRBV11-2 and J is TRBJ1-6; 7 positions agree with TRBD1. The V and J ends lost 4 bases and 5 bases, in that order; junction bases with no gene match: 5. CDR1 and CDR2 (germline): SGHAT, FQNNGV. The CDR3 consists of 15 residues. Here the CDR3 DNA reads TGTGCCAGCAGCTCGATGACAGGGAATAATTCACCCCTCCACTTT. Its translation is CASSSMTGNNSPLHF.

This clone was counted a single time. The V and J genes are TRBV7-8 and TRBJ1-5; D unclear. Trimming removed 8 bases from V and 3 bases from J, with 17 bases in between. There are 15 residues in the CDR3. Germline V lookup: CDR1 SGHVS, CDR2 FQNEAQ. The CDR3 loop is CASGLRVVVNQPQHF. DNA for the CDR3: TGTGCCAGCGGGTTGAGGGTTGTGGTCAATCAGCCCCAGCATTTT.

This chain connects TRBV10-3 to TRBJ2-3, with 7 bases aligning to TRBD2. V shed 5 bases, J shed 3 bases, and the junction held 2 bases outside the gene matches. CDR3 length: 13 amino acids. The germline V gene encodes CDR1 ENHRY and CDR2 SYGVKD. CDR3 DNA: TGTGCCATCAGTCTTAGCGGGACAGATACGCAGTATTTT. Translation gives CAISLSGTDTQYF.

The chain couples TRBV4-3 to TRBJ2-1; D possibly corresponds to TRBD1 (6 bases). The CDR3 is made up of 14 amino acids. V lost 5 bases, J lost 4 bases, and 12 bases lay in between. The germline CDR1 and CDR2 sequences are LGHNA and YSLEER. The CDR3 protein is CASSEKQGYNEQFF. CDR3 nucleotides: TGCGCCAGCAGCGAAAAACAGGGTTACAATGAGCAGTTCTTC.

This sequence joins TRBV10-3 and TRBJ2-7; D might be TRBD1 (6 bases). Germline V gives CDR1 ENHRY, CDR2 SYGVKD. CDR3 length: 12 residues. Trimming removed 3 bases from V and 3 bases from J, with 6 bases in between. In nucleotides, the CDR3 is TGTGCCATCAGTGAACAGGGCTACGAGCAGTACTTC. Residues: CAISEQGYEQYF.

J is TRBJ2-2 and V is TRBV7-2; either TRBD1 or TRBD2 may fit D (5 bases each). The V end was cut by 6 bases, the J end by 8 bases, with 13 bases between. This CDR3 is built from 13 residues. Germline V gene data show CDR1 as SGHTA and CDR2 as FQGNSA. The chain's CDR3 is CASRLGPGGELFF. The CDR3 coding sequence is TGTGCCAGCAGACTGGGACCTGGAGGGGAGCTGTTTTTT. Based on the CDR3 plus reference TRBV7-2 and TRBJ2-2, the full variable domain is GAGVSQSPSNKVTEKGKDVELRCDPISGHTALYWYRQSLGQGLEFLIYFQGNSAPDKSGLPSDRFSAERTGGSVSTLTIQRTQQEDSAVYLCASRLGPGGELFFGEGSRLTVL.

V gene TRBV9 combines with J gene TRBJ2-1; no clear D gene. V was cut by 4 bases and J by 7 bases, with 15 bases left in between. Germline V gives CDR1 SGDLS, CDR2 YYNGEE. This CDR3 has 14 amino acids. CDR3 DNA: TGTGCCAGCAGCCCCCACCCCGGCGGAAATGAGCAGTTCTTC. Translation gives CASSPHPGGNEQFF.

This rearrangement joins TRBV10-3 to TRBJ2-7; weak D call: TRBD2 (5 bases). Germline CDR1 is ENHRY and CDR2 is SYGVKD. The V gene lost 2 bases and the J gene lost 3 bases, with 20 bases spanning the gap. The CDR3 consists of 17 residues. The CDR3 DNA sequence: TGTGCCATCAGTGAGCACATCCGCGGAGGAGGTAGCTACGAGCAGTACTTC. It specifies CAISEHIRGGGSYEQYF.

This rearrangement joins TRBV7-8 to TRBJ2-7; TRBD2 is a possible D gene (6 bases). CDR1 and CDR2 (germline): SGHVS, FQNEAQ. Trimming removed 4 bases at V and 6 bases at J, with 19 bases between. This CDR3 has 15 residues. Written as DNA, the CDR3 is TGTGCCAGCAGCTGGTCCGGCGGGGCTACGATCGAGCAGTACTTC. This encodes CASSWSGGATIEQYF.

The genes are TRBV6-6 and TRBJ2-6; D is unclear. The ends were cut back, 5 bases at V and 0 bases at J, with 5 bases in the middle. The CDR3 totals 14 residues. Germline-derived CDR1 and CDR2 are MNHNY and SVGAGI (reference sequence). As DNA, the CDR3 is TGTGCCAGCAGTGCCCCCTCTGGGGCCAACGTCCTGACTTTC. Translating it yields CASSAPSGANVLTF.

V gene TRBV11-2 combines with J gene TRBJ2-7; D may match TRBD1 or TRBD2 (5 bases each). CDR1 and CDR2 (germline): SGHAT, FQNNGV. Trimming stripped 1 base from V and 3 bases from J, with 10 bases between. The CDR3 covers 14 residues. This CDR3 reads CASSLAGTGYEQYF. The CDR3 bases are TGTGCCAGCAGCTTAGCCGGGACGGGCTACGAGCAGTACTTC. The variable domain in full, with the rest retrieved from reference TRBV11-2 and TRBJ2-7, is EAGVAQSPRYKIIEKRQSVAFWCNPISGHATLYWYQQILGQGPKLLIQFQNNGVVDDSQLPKDRFSAERLKGVDSTLKIQPAKLEDSAVYLCASSLAGTGYEQYFGPGTRLTVT.

The V call is TRBV5-1, the J call TRBJ2-3; the D is unclear. The ends were cut back, 7 bases at V and 0 bases at J, with 9 bases in the middle. This CDR3 is 13 amino acids long. Germline CDR1 and CDR2: SGHRS and YFSETQ. CDR3 in amino acids: CASGPASTDTQYF. The CDR3 DNA sequence: TGCGCCAGCGGACCCGCTAGCACAGATACGCAGTATTTT.

The chain employs TRBV5-4 and TRBJ1-2, with a tentative D call TRBD1 (6 bases). CDR3 length: 16 residues. The V gene's germline CDR1 is SGHNT and CDR2 YYREEE (reference sequence). V was cut by 5 bases and J by 3 bases, with 20 bases left in between. For the CDR3, the DNA is TGTGCCAGCAGGCCAGACCTAAACCAGGGGTACTATGGCTACACCTTC. Protein product: CASRPDLNQGYYGYTF.

The chain is built from TRBV15 and TRBJ1-1; no definite D call. Trimming stripped 0 bases from V and 0 bases from J, with 5 bases between. From germline, CDR1 is LNHNV and CDR2 YYDKDF (reference sequence). This CDR3 comprises 14 residues. The CDR3 sequence is CATSRDRMNTEAFF. The CDR3 coding sequence is TGTGCCACCAGCAGAGATCGTATGAACACTGAAGCTTTCTTT.

The chain carries TRBV5-6 and TRBJ2-3; 12 positions agree with TRBD2. CDR1 is SGHDT, CDR2 YYEEEE, per germline. V shed 4 bases, J shed 3 bases, and the junction held 3 bases outside the gene matches. The CDR3 covers 15 residues. The CDR3 loop reads CASSLGTSGTDTQYF. The CDR3 DNA sequence: TGTGCCAGCAGCCTAGGGACTAGCGGGACAGATACGCAGTATTTT.

The gene calls are TRBV6-1 and TRBJ2-7, with 8 bases aligning to TRBD1. The V gene end was trimmed by 4 bases and the J gene end by 5 bases; junction bases not matched to a gene: 7. The CDR3 has 14 amino acids. Germline V gene sequence: CDR1 MNHNS, CDR2 SASEGT. CDR3 in DNA: TGTGCCAGCAGTGGGGGACAGGTAGAAAACGAGCAGTACTTC. It specifies CASSGGQVENEQYF.

The chain recombines TRBV6-1 with TRBJ1-1; possible D gene TRBD1, 5 bases. Germline CDR1 and CDR2: MNHNS and SASEGT. V gave up 1 base and J gave up 8 bases, with 11 bases separating them. This CDR3 region has 13 residues. The CDR3 nucleotides read TGTGCCAGCAGTGAAGGCAGGGTGGGAGAAGCTTTCTTT. Encoded protein: CASSEGRVGEAFF.